The T cell receptor beta chain described here comes from a study of spatial heterogeneity in lung cancer. Unique molecular identifiers, one per molecule, were present on every TCR cDNA molecule. TCRdb reprocessed the 5' RACE reads with MiXCR, giving one entry per CDR3 protein. The sample contains under 100,000 distinct CDR3 sequences, roughly 10% of which appear only once. Specified time point: sample taken at primary tumor resection. Whole RNA was taken from tumor, nontumor lung or frozen PBMC; it was then sequenced unsorted. The table lists this clonotype with many counts. This CDR3 is built from 13 residues. J was trimmed by 1 base and V by 6 bases; bases with no gene match: 1. Per the germline V gene, CDR1 is SGHRS and CDR2 is YFSETQ.

The sample here was PBMCs, taken at surgery. This clonotype originated in a male donor with early-stage non-small cell lung cancer. The chain is built from TRBV5-1 and TRBJ2-3; 8 bases match TRBD2. This CDR3 reads CASTAGGTDTQYF. CDR3 coding DNA: TGCGCCAGCACAGCGGGGGGCACAGATACGCAGTATTTT.